Listed here are 4 T cell receptor beta chains from one sample, sequenced in a study of T cells in Graves' hyperthyroidism and ophthalmopathy (dated by TCRdb to the late 2010s). The library was made by multiplex PCR. The run used an Illumina HiSeq 2000. Amplification of TCR beta CDR3 regions was carried out from RNA transcripts. For the first round of RT-PCR on the TCR CDR3, the HTBI primer set was used together with the Qiagen OneStep RT-PCR kit. TCRdb ran its own pipeline on the public reads, namely fastp trimming at Q25 and MiXCR clone calling, and kept in-frame beta chains. Rows are combined by CDR3 protein, so each entry shows the most common genes and DNA. This sample is represented by roughly 740,000 distinct CDR3 sequences; around 15% of them were singletons. The top ten clones comprise 8.4% of the sample. The specimen was blood. The receptors were sampled from a man aged 18-30 years with Graves' hyperthyroidism.

The chain combines TRBV2 with TRBJ2-7; TRBD2 matches 8 bases. With V trimmed by 7 bases and J by 5 bases, 13 bases remained unmatched. The CDR3 runs 15 residues. The germline gives CDR1 SNHLY, CDR2 FYNNEI. The CDR3 protein is CASTDLGREVHEQYF. The CDR3 nucleotides read TGTGCCAGCACCGATCTGGGGCGGGAGGTCCACGAGCAGTACTTC.

This clonotype showed up just a few times. J is TRBJ2-5 and V is TRBV7-9; TRBD1 might be the D (6 bases). The CDR3 contains 13 residues. CDR1 and CDR2 from the germline V gene are SEHNR and FQNEAQ (reference sequence). V lost 6 bases and J 5 bases, leaving 13 bases between the germline ends. The CDR3 here is CASRSGGTETQYF. The CDR3 DNA follows: TGTGCCAGCAGGTCTGGGGGCACGGAGACCCAGTACTTC.

This clonotype has at least ten counts. The chain uses TRBV2 and TRBJ2-5; 7 bases map to TRBD2. J lost 4 bases, V lost 7 bases, and 3 bases had no gene match. Germline-derived CDR1 and CDR2 are SNHLY and FYNNEI. This CDR3 region has 12 residues. This chain's CDR3 is CASTPGGETQYF. The DNA for the CDR3 is TGTGCCAGCACCCCGGGGGGAGAGACCCAGTACTTC.

The chain links TRBV19 to TRBJ2-6, with D tentatively TRBD1 or TRBD2 (5 bases each). From germline, CDR1 is LNHDA and CDR2 SQIVND (reference sequence). Between the trimmed V and J ends, which lost 5 bases and 0 bases, there was a span of 14 bases. The CDR3 extends over 17 amino acids. The CDR3 here is CASSPLGRSSGANVLTF. Here the CDR3 DNA reads TGTGCCAGTAGTCCACTGGGACGGAGCTCTGGGGCCAACGTCCTGACTTTC.